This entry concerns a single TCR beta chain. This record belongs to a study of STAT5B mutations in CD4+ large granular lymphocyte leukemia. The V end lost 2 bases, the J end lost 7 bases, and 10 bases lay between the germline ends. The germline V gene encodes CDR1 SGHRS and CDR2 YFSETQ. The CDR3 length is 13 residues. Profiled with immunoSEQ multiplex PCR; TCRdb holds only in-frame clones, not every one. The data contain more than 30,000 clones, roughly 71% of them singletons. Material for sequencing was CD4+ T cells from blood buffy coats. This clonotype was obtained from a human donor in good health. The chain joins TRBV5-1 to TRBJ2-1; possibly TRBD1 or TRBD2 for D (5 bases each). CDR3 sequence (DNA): TGCGCCAGCAGCTTAGAGGGGCTGAATGAGCAGTTCTTC. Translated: CASSLEGLNEQFF.